This T cell receptor beta chain emerged from a study of cytomegalovirus exposure and HLA in healthy donors. This clone has only one observation. Its antigen is not known. PCR involved 60 Vbeta and 13 Jbeta primers. Clones were sequenced by immunoSEQ multiplex PCR, and TCRdb holds only the in-frame ones, with some missing. The sample records 150,000 or so clones, 65% to 85% being singletons. Losses at the gene ends were 4 bases for V and 8 bases for J; bases not matched to a gene: 5. The germline V gene has CDR1 SGHNT and CDR2 YYREEE (reference sequence). The CDR3 has 13 residues. Study conclusions and caveats: The study found most TCR sequences rare, yet found some public TCRs in many donors.

The sequencing sample was made of PBMCs. The chain combines TRBV5-4 with TRBJ1-2; 10 bases map to TRBD1. This TCR derives from a man younger than 30 in good health and CMV-seronegative. CDR3 coding DNA: TGTGCCAGCAGCGTGGGGACAGGGGACGGCTACACCTTC. This gives the protein CASSVGTGDGYTF.